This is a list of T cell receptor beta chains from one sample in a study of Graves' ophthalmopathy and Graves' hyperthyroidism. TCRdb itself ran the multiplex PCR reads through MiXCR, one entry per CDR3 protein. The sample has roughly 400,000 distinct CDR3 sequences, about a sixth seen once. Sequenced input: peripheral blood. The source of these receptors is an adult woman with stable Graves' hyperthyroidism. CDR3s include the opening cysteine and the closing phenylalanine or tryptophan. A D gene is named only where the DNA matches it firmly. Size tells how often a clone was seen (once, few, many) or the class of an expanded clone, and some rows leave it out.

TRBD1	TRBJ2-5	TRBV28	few	TGTGCCAGCAGGGAGGGACAGGGATGGCAAGAGACCCAGTACTTC	CASREGQGWQETQYF
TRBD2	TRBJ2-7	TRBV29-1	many	TGCAGCGTTCGGTTGGGGGGGTCCTACGAGCAGTACTTC	CSVRLGGSYEQYF
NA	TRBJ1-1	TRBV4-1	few	TGCGCCAGCAGCCAAGTGTGGGGGCGGCTGGCCACTGAAGCTTTCTTT	CASSQVWGRLATEAFF
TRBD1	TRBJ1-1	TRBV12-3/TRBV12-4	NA	TGTGCCAGCAGTACTCAGGGGGCGGGTGAAGCTTTCTTT	CASSTQGAGEAFF
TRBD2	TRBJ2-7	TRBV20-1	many	TGCAGTGCGTCGACTAGCGCTTACGAGCAGTACTTC	CSASTSAYEQYF
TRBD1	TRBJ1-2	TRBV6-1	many	TGTGCCGGCAGCAAGACAGGGGAAGCTAACTATGGCTACACCTTC	CAGSKTGEANYGYTF
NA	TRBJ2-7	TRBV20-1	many	TGCAGTGCTAGAGGCGGGACTTGGTACGAGCAGTACTTC	CSARGGTWYEQYF
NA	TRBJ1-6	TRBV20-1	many	TGCAGTGCTGCCCTGGCCCATAATTCACCCCTCCACTTT	CSAALAHNSPLHF
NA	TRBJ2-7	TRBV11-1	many	TGTGCCAGCAGCTTAGCGCTTGCGGGTCCCTCCTACGAGCAGTACTTC	CASSLALAGPSYEQYF
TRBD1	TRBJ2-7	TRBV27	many	TGTGCCAGCGGCTGGACAGGGCGAAAATCCTACGAGCAGTACTTC	CASGWTGRKSYEQYF
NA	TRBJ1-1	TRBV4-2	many	TGTGCCAGCAGCCAAGCAGGGATGGACCCTGAAGCTTTCTTT	CASSQAGMDPEAFF
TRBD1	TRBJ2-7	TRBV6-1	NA	TGTGCCAGCAGACGTCGGACAGGGGATGTGGACGAGCAGTACTTC	CASRRRTGDVDEQYF
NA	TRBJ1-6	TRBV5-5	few	TGTGCCAGCAGCCAACGACCGGAAGGGGTTCAGAATAATTCACCCCTCCACTTT	CASSQRPEGVQNNSPLHF
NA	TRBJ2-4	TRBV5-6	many	TGTGCCAGCAGCCCCGAAGGAGGGGGAAACATTCAGTACTTC	CASSPEGGGNIQYF
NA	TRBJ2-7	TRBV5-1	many	TGCGCCAGCAGAATTGTAGGGAGAGCGGTGGTCCAGTACTTC	CASRIVGRAVVQYF
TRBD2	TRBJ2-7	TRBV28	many	TGTGCCAGCAGTTTAAAGGGAGGGCCCTACGAGCAGTACTTC	CASSLKGGPYEQYF
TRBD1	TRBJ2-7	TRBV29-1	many	TGCAGCGTTGAAGATAGACAGGGGGCTTCCTACGAGCAGTACTTC	CSVEDRQGASYEQYF
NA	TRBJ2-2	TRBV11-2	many	TGTGCCAGCAGCTCCTTTGGGATCAACACCGGGGAGCTGTTTTTT	CASSSFGINTGELFF
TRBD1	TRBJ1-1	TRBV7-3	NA	TGTGCCAGCAGCGCCACCGGACAGGGGACTGAAGCTTTCTTT	CASSATGQGTEAFF
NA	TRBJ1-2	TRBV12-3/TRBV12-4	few	TGTGCCAGCAGTTTGCATGGCTACACCTTC	CASSLHGYTF
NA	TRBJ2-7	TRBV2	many	TGTGCCAGCAGCGCCGGGACTGTCGGCTACGAGCAGTACTTC	CASSAGTVGYEQYF
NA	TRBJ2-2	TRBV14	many	TGTGCCAGCAGCCCGACAGTGACCACCGGGGAGCTGTTTTTT	CASSPTVTTGELFF
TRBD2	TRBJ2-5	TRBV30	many	TGTGCCTGGAGTGGACGGACTAGCGGGAGGAGGGAGACCCAGTACTTC	CAWSGRTSGRRETQYF
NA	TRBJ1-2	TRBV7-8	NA	TGTGCCAGCAGCTACAACTCCCTGGTCGGTCTTGGCTACACCTTC	CASSYNSLVGLGYTF
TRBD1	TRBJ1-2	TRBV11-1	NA	TGTGCCAACACCCGGAGGTCAGGGGGCTTATCGGGATATGGCTACACCTTC	CANTRRSGGLSGYGYTF
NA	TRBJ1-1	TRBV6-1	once	TGTGCCAGCAGGGGTGAGCCGACTGAAGCTTTCTTT	CASRGEPTEAFF
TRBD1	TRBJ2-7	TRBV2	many	TGTGCCAGCAGTGAAGTCCCGGGACAGGGTTACGTGAGCTCCTACGAGCAGTACTTC	CASSEVPGQGYVSSYEQYF
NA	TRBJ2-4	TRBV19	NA	TGTGCCAGCGGACAGGGAGGGGGAGAAAACATTCAGTACTTC	CASGQGGGENIQYF
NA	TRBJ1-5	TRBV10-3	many	TGTGCCATCAGTGACGATGGGGGAGGTCAGCCCCAGCATTTT	CAISDDGGGQPQHF
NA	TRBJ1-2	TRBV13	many	TGTGCCAGCAGGATAACAGGGAGATACGGCTACACCTTC	CASRITGRYGYTF
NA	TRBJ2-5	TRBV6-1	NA	TGTGCCAGCAGTGAATTCATCGACCCCAAACCAGAGACCCAGTACTTC	CASSEFIDPKPETQYF
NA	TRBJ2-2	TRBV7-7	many	TGTGCTAGCAGCTTAGTACCCCTAGGGAGCGGCACCGGGGAGCTGTTTTTT	CASSLVPLGSGTGELFF
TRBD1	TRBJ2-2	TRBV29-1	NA	TGCAGCGTTTGGGCAGGGGGCTCTACCGGGGAGCTGTTTTTT	CSVWAGGSTGELFF
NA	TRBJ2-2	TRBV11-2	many	TGTGCCAGCAGCTTCATCCTAGCCCAGACCACCGGGGAGCTGTTTTTT	CASSFILAQTTGELFF
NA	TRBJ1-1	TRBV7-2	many	TGTGCCAGCAGCTTAGAAGGGTCAACTGAAGCTTTCTTT	CASSLEGSTEAFF
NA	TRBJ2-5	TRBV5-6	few	TGTGCCAGCAGCTGGTACCAAGAGACCCAGTACTTC	CASSWYQETQYF
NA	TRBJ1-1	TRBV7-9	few	TGTGCCAGCAGCTCCGGGCCTTACACTGAAGCTTTCTTT	CASSSGPYTEAFF
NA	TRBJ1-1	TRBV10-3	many	TGTGCCATCAGTGGTCAGGGTAGGGACACTGAAGCTTTCTTT	CAISGQGRDTEAFF
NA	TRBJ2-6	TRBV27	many	TGTGCCAGCAGTTTACGACACCGGGACACTCGGTCTGGGGCCAACGTCCTGACTTTC	CASSLRHRDTRSGANVLTF